Reported below is one T cell receptor (beta chain). Its antigen is unknown. Qualities for individual bases were not recorded, and no much larger clone is one base off. Measured from the cysteine to the phenylalanine, the CDR3 is 14 residues long. Of the read, only the CDR3 DNA is kept; its 42 bases are in frame from base 1. Based on the germline V gene, the CDR1 and CDR2 sequences are MDHEN and SYDVKM. V is pared back by 5 bases and J by 5 bases, with 15 bases lying between the germline termini. This entry is derived from a study of blood T cell repertoires in COVID-19 (dated by TCRdb to the early 2020s). About the investigation overall: The collaborator samples originated in the United States, Italy and Spain and spanned the acute and convalescent phases of COVID-19. The prospective study material was composed of cDNA or gDNA derived from T cells, B-cell-depleted T cells, or PBMCs. Deeply sampled blood TCRbeta repertoires from subjects exposed to, actively infected with, or recovered from COVID-19 were included in the dataset. The repertoires were released in a freely available public database meant as a resource for research on the immune response to SARS-CoV-2. The samples were drawn from two sources: the first 160 participants of the ongoing ImmuneRACE study, and about 1,300 subjects contributed by 6 global collaborators. A de-identified subject ID, COVID-19 status, age in years and sex were almost always included in the sample metadata. Where HLA class I and class II types were available, the types were taken from metadata supplied by the sample provider, not from assay-based typing.

TCRbeta CDR3 regions were amplified from genomic DNA by means of the immunoSEQ Assay, a bias-controlled multiplex PCR. The published analysis was carried out like this. The number of nucleated cells in each sample was estimated from the amplification of reference gene primers within the assay. Sequence reads were collapsed and filtered to measure the absolute abundance of every unique TCRbeta CDR3 rearrangement. Productive Simpson clonality was computed per sample as the square root of Simpson's diversity index over productive rearrangements. This immuneACCESS table, as held by TCRdb, lists in-frame sequences with V and J called but not all clones. Of the missing ones, under half trace to an unresolved V gene in checked studies; the others have no known cause. From that table come the V and J calls and clone size; the DNA was used to work out D and trimming. The sample data list 100,000 to 150,000 clones, and around three quarters of these were observed just once. 35% to 40% of the sample lies in the top ten.

Whole blood was collected in K2EDTA tubes by collaborating institutions according to the institutions' own protocols. For TCRbeta analysis, collaborators shipped samples in one of three forms: frozen whole blood, isolated PBMCs, or DNA extracted from either of those sample types. Study-level results and caveats: The amount of clinical and demographic metadata varied by source and participant and was provided uncurated.

The receptor was isolated from a middle-aged man with active or convalescent COVID-19. The source material was peripheral blood. The sequence joins TRBV28 to TRBJ1-2, and possibly TRBD1, on 5 matching bases. The CDR3 sequence is CASSPFRQLYGYTF. Here is the DNA: TGTGCCAGCAGTCCTTTTAGACAGTTATATGGCTACACCTTC.